The present T cell receptor beta chain was sequenced within a study of T cells in Graves' hyperthyroidism and ophthalmopathy. This CDR3 has 13 amino acids. V was pared by 2 bases and J by 5 bases, with 8 bases between. Germline V CDR1 and CDR2: SGHRS, YFSETQ. It was RNA transcripts that yielded the amplified TCR beta CDR3 regions. RT-PCR in the first round (using the HTBI primer set) targeted the TCR CDR3. Each CDR3 protein gets one entry after TCRdb re-called the multiplex PCR reads with MiXCR. The sample holds 300,000 to 450,000 distinct CDR3 sequences, about 15% seen once. Disease duration under 2 months; hyperthyroidism patients were aged 18 to 65. Patients showing uncontrolled infection, other autoimmune disease, pregnancy or lactation were ineligible.

Input material: blood. The TCR was taken from a woman in her fifties or sixties with Graves' hyperthyroidism. This chain uses TRBV5-1 with TRBJ2-4; D is undetermined. CDR3 sequence: CASSFTRQNIQYF. The CDR3 bases are TGCGCCAGCAGCTTTACCCGCCAAAACATTCAGTACTTC.